This TCR beta chain was sequenced in a study of metastatic and nonmetastatic thyroid tumors. Prior to thyroid surgery, none of the patients had received any treatment. This clone was observed many times. TCRdb redid the clone calls on the PCR reads using MiXCR. Of more than 50,000 clones in the sample, 20% are singletons; the top ten hold 4% to 5%. The CDR3 loop spans 15 amino acids. Germline-derived CDR1 and CDR2 are MDHEN and SYDVKM. Trimming removed 4 bases from V and 4 bases from J; junction bases left unmatched: 7. The clonotype comes from a female donor with papillary thyroid cancer or a benign thyroid nodule (not recorded which). Some clones in this sample may be carry-over from other donors' samples. This chain links TRBV28 with TRBJ2-3; 8 bases agree with TRBD2. Sequencing was done on a sample of blood. CDR3 in amino acids: CASSSSGREADTQYF. In DNA, the CDR3 is TGTGCCAGCAGTTCCTCAGGGCGGGAGGCAGATACGCAGTATTTT.